The 18 T cell receptor beta chains reported below all come from one sample, sequenced in a study of T-cell reconstitution after alpha-beta-depleted transplantation in children (dated by TCRdb to the mid-2010s). Receptors were amplified or captured by PCR. The sequencer listed for this sample is Illumina HiSeq 2500. To normalize quantification of the TCRbeta repertoire, the TCR libraries were built with molecular barcoding that relied on unique molecular identifiers. TCRdb redid the processing of the public reads, applying fastp at Q25 and MiXCR, and retained in-frame beta chains. When rows share a CDR3 protein, they turn into one entry using the most common DNA and genes. The sample table lists 200,000 to 250,000 distinct CDR3 sequences, 20% to 30% of them with a count of one. The leading ten clones occupy about 5% of the sample. Taken with the paper, the label for treatment or condition translates to: allogeneic hematopoietic cell transplantation with graft depleted of TCRalphabeta T cells and CD19 B cells.

Sequencing used PBMCs, mostly from graft donor cells, obtained 360 days after TCRalphabeta/CD19-depleted stem cell transplant. These receptors originate from a female patient aged 2 to 10 who had a stem cell transplant for congenital amegakaryocytic thrombocytopenia, so the T cells may come from the graft donor.

The chain uses TRBV20-1 and TRBJ1-6, with 12 bases fitting TRBD1. V shed 5 bases, J shed 7 bases, and the junction held 9 bases outside the gene matches. The CDR3 is 16 amino acids. The V gene's germline CDR1 is DFQATT and CDR2 SNEGSKA (reference sequence). The CDR3: CSARTGTGGTNSPLHF. In nucleotides, the CDR3 is TGCAGTGCTCGGACCGGGACAGGGGGCACCAATTCACCCCTCCACTTT.

The CDR3 nucleotides read TGTGCCAGCAGTTACTCTCGGACTAGCGGGAGTAAACAGTACTTC. It specifies CASSYSRTSGSKQYF. The V call is TRBV6-5, the J call TRBJ2-7; 13 bases align to TRBD2. Trimming cost V 0 bases and J 10 bases; bases outside gene matches: 6. The CDR3 is 15 residues long. Per germline, CDR1 MNHEY and CDR2 SVGAGI.

CDR3 DNA: TGTGCCACCAGTGATCGGGCCGGGGGGGCCCGGGATACGCAGTATTTT. It codes for CATSDRAGGARDTQYF. The rearrangement joins TRBV24-1 to TRBJ2-3, with 8 bases lining up with TRBD2. The CDR3 runs 16 residues. J gave up 6 bases and V 3 bases, and 10 bases lay outside the gene matches. Germline V gene lookup returns CDR1 KGHDR and CDR2 SFDVKD.

V gene TRBV28 combines with J gene TRBJ2-7; 9 bases agree with TRBD1. This CDR3 region has 14 residues. Germline lookup yields CDR1 MDHEN and CDR2 SYDVKM. The junction had 8 bases not matched to a gene; V was cut back by 5 bases and J by 6 bases. The CDR3, as DNA: TGTGCCAGCAGTCCCCTGGGACAGGGTGGCGAGCAGTACTTC. Translation gives CASSPLGQGGEQYF.

The chain couples TRBV12-3 or TRBV12-4 to TRBJ1-2, with a tentative D call TRBD1 (5 bases). The CDR3 is 14 amino acids. Trimming cost V 4 bases and J 8 bases, with 17 bases left between them. Here the CDR3 DNA reads TGTGCCAGCAGTTACTCAGAGGCAGGGCGCGGCTACACCTTC. Amino acids: CASSYSEAGRGYTF.

This clonotype appeared a few times. V and J are TRBV28 and TRBJ2-7; 7 nucleotides match TRBD2. CDR3 length equals 14 residues. Germline V gives CDR1 MDHEN, CDR2 SYDVKM. J was trimmed by 6 bases and V by 3 bases; bases with no gene match: 8. CDR3 protein: CASSLGGRAREQYF. The CDR3 DNA follows: TGTGCCAGCAGTTTGGGAGGGAGGGCCCGCGAGCAGTACTTC.

V gene TRBV24-1 combines with J gene TRBJ2-3, with no clear D. The germline V gene encodes CDR1 KGHDR and CDR2 SFDVKD. The CDR3 runs 13 residues. Trimming cost V 2 bases and J 6 bases, with 8 bases left between them. Here the CDR3 reads CATSDSFMDTQYF. The CDR3 DNA sequence: TGTGCCACCAGTGATTCCTTCATGGATACGCAGTATTTT.

In its sample, this clonotype was seen many times. This sequence joins TRBV6-5 and TRBJ2-7, with TRBD1 matching 7 bases. This CDR3 has 13 residues. Germline V gene lookup returns CDR1 MNHEY and CDR2 SVGAGI. J was trimmed by 11 bases and V by 4 bases; bases with no gene match: 11. CDR3 amino acids: CASSSHDRAEKYF. CDR3 nucleotides: TGTGCCAGCAGTTCTCATGACAGGGCTGAAAAGTACTTC.

This clonotype has a handful of counts. V is TRBV19 and J is TRBJ2-7; 7 nucleotides agree with TRBD1. CDR1 and CDR2 from the germline V gene are LNHDA and SQIVND (reference sequence). Germline trimming cut 5 bases from V and 2 bases from J; bases unmatched to any gene: 9. This CDR3 is built from 15 residues. The CDR3: CASSVLQGHTYEQYF. In nucleotides, the CDR3 is TGTGCCAGTAGTGTATTACAGGGGCACACCTACGAGCAGTACTTC.

This clonotype was detected only a few times. J is TRBJ2-1 and V is TRBV4-1, with D possibly matching TRBD2 (7 bases). Trimming removed 6 bases from V and 6 bases from J, with 15 bases in between. The length of the CDR3 is 14 residues. Germline V lookup: CDR1 MGHRA, CDR2 YSYEKL. CDR3 in DNA: TGCGCCAGCAGGGGGGGGCCTTTGGTCAATGAGCAGTTCTTC. As protein: CASRGGPLVNEQFF.

The chain is built from TRBV12-3 or TRBV12-4 and TRBJ2-5, with a possible D match to TRBD2 (6 bases). The CDR3 spans 17 residues. V lost 0 bases and J 1 base, leaving 15 bases between the germline ends. DNA for the CDR3: TGTGCCAGCAGTTTAGCGCTCGGGGGAGTGACCCAAGAGACCCAGTACTTC. Translated: CASSLALGGVTQETQYF.

The rearrangement links TRBV20-1 to TRBJ2-3; no clear D. This CDR3 region has 14 residues. Germline V gene sequence: CDR1 DFQATT, CDR2 SNEGSKA (reference sequence). V was trimmed by 8 bases and J by 6 bases, leaving 21 bases between them. CDR3 residues: CSTEKENPPDTQYF. DNA for the CDR3: TGCAGTACAGAGAAGGAGAACCCCCCGGATACGCAGTATTTT.

This clonotype was seen ten or more times. The chain combines TRBV11-2 with TRBJ2-1; D call uncertain. Germline V gene sequence: CDR1 SGHAT, CDR2 FQNNGV. V was trimmed by 5 bases and J by 4 bases, leaving 3 bases between them. This CDR3 has 11 residues. CDR3: CASSGYNEQFF. The DNA of the CDR3 is TGTGCCAGCAGCGGATACAATGAGCAGTTCTTC. Full variable domain (remainder filled in from reference TRBV11-2 and TRBJ2-1): EAGVAQSPRYKIIEKRQSVAFWCNPISGHATLYWYQQILGQGPKLLIQFQNNGVVDDSQLPKDRFSAERLKGVDSTLKIQPAKLEDSAVYLCASSGYNEQFFGPGTRLTVL.

This sequence joins TRBV4-3 and TRBJ2-7; 12 bases fit TRBD2. CDR1 LGHNA and CDR2 YSLEER come from the germline V gene. This CDR3 comprises 15 residues. The J segment lost 4 bases and the V segment lost 4 bases, leaving 5 bases of the junction unmatched. CDR3 amino acids: CASSPLTSGSYEQYF. The CDR3 nucleotides are TGCGCCAGCAGCCCCCTGACTAGCGGGAGTTACGAGCAGTACTTC.

V and J are TRBV2 and TRBJ2-3, with D hard to call. V dropped 3 bases and J dropped 6 bases, with 13 bases sitting between them. Germline V gives CDR1 SNHLY, CDR2 FYNNEI. The CDR3 is made up of 14 amino acids. CDR3 bases: TGTGCCAGCAGTGACGGTGGAAACTGGGATACGCAGTATTTT. Amino acids: CASSDGGNWDTQYF.

The chain has TRBV5-1 and TRBJ2-1; D is undetermined. Germline V gene lookup returns CDR1 SGHRS and CDR2 YFSETQ. V dropped 0 bases and J dropped 5 bases, with 9 bases sitting between them. This CDR3 is 14 amino acids long. The CDR3 nucleotides read TGCGCCAGCAGCTTGGGTTCAGGAAACAATGAGCAGTTCTTC. As protein: CASSLGSGNNEQFF.

This clonotype turned up a few times. The CDR3 loop reads CASSLVSGCRNQPQHF. The CDR3 region has the DNA TGTGCCAGCAGCTTAGTTTCTGGGTGCCGCAATCAGCCCCAGCATTTT. The rearrangement uses TRBV11-3 and TRBJ1-5, with D hard to call. The CDR3 spans 16 residues. Germline assignment: CDR1 SGHNT and CDR2 YENEEA. V was shortened by 1 base and J by 2 bases, with 12 bases between the two germline ends.

CDR3: CASTPQLFF. The CDR3, as DNA: TGTGCCAGCACCCCTCAGCTGTTTTTT. This chain links TRBV7-9 with TRBJ2-2; D remains unclear. V was clipped by 7 bases and J by 12 bases, with 6 bases between them. This CDR3 has 9 amino acids. Germline V gene lookup returns CDR1 SEHNR and CDR2 FQNEAQ (reference sequence).